What follows describes a single T cell receptor beta chain. These data come from a study of blood T cell repertoires in COVID-19. For the study at large: Researchers got acute and convalescent COVID-19 samples from the United States, Italy and Spain.

The CDR3 consists of 14 residues. Germline V gene data show CDR1 as SGHVS and CDR2 as FQNEAQ. Deletions cut 4 bases from V and 4 bases from J, with 11 bases between. Method: immunoSEQ multiplex PCR; TCRdb's copy keeps in-frame clones and lacks some. In the table there are approximately 240,000 clones, 70% to 90% of which are singletons. J is TRBJ1-5 and V is TRBV7-8, with D possibly being TRBD1 (6 bases). The specimen sequenced was peripheral blood. The sequence was collected from a woman under 40 who had recovered from COVID-19. The CDR3 is CASSSQDRNQPQHF. The CDR3 DNA reads TGTGCCAGCAGCTCCCAGGACAGAAATCAGCCCCAGCATTTT.